These 11 T cell receptor beta chains were sequenced from one sample in a study of blood T cell repertoires in COVID-19. TCRdb's table, derived via immunoSEQ multiplex PCR, lists solely in-frame clones and lacks some. The repertoire holds around 120,000 clones, with more than 70% as singletons. Sequencing input: peripheral blood. These receptors all stem from a man older than 75 with active or convalescent COVID-19.

The chain has TRBV10-3 and TRBJ2-7; 8 nucleotides align to TRBD1. Looked up from germline, CDR1 is ENHRY and CDR2 is SYGVKD. The CDR3 length is 14 residues. V trimming: 10 bases; J trimming: 6 bases; junction bases outside the gene matches: 14. This CDR3 reads CATSPGTGALEQYF. DNA for the CDR3: TGTGCCACCTCCCCCGGGACAGGCGCCCTCGAGCAGTACTTC.

The genes are TRBV6-5 and TRBJ1-1, with 7 positions matching TRBD1. The V gene end was trimmed by 5 bases and the J gene end by 5 bases; junction bases not matched to a gene: 8. CDR1 is MNHEY, CDR2 SVGAGI, per germline. CDR3 length: 14 residues. CDR3 region: CASSSNRGGTEAFF. CDR3 DNA: TGTGCCAGCAGTAGTAACAGGGGTGGGACTGAAGCTTTCTTT.

The gene calls are TRBV30 and TRBJ2-5; TRBD1 is a possible D gene (5 bases). The CDR3 is 11 amino acids. Germline-derived CDR1 and CDR2 are GTSNPN and SVGIG (reference sequence). With 2 bases removed from V and 9 bases from J, the gap between germline ends came to 10 bases. The CDR3 DNA reads TGTGCCTGGAGTAGTGAAGGGGCCCAGTACTTC. Encoded protein: CAWSSEGAQYF.

This chain links TRBV30 with TRBJ2-1; 8 bases line up with TRBD2. CDR3 length: 13 amino acids. The junction had 2 bases not matched to a gene; V was cut back by 3 bases and J by 4 bases. Germline CDR1 is GTSNPN and CDR2 is SVGIG (reference sequence). The CDR3 DNA follows: TGTGCCTGGAGCGGGGGGGTTTACAATGAGCAGTTCTTC. It translates to CAWSGGVYNEQFF.

The chain couples TRBV11-3 to TRBJ2-7; maybe TRBD1 (7 bases). This CDR3 has 13 amino acids. Trimming took 2 bases from V and 3 from J, leaving 8 bases between them. CDR1 SGHNT and CDR2 YENEEA come from the germline V gene. The CDR3 bases are TGTGCCAGCAGCTTACAGGGGGGCTACGAGCAGTACTTC. Protein product: CASSLQGGYEQYF.

The J gene is TRBJ2-3, the V gene TRBV5-1; TRBD2 matches at 12 bases. This CDR3 is 15 amino acids long. The ends lost 6 bases at V and 3 bases at J; junction bases unmatched: 5. CDR1 and CDR2 from the germline V gene are SGHRS and YFSETQ. This CDR3 is CASKPSGGATDTQYF. CDR3 coding DNA: TGCGCCAGCAAACCTAGCGGGGGGGCAACAGATACGCAGTATTTT.

V and J are TRBV5-5 and TRBJ2-1, with a tentative D call TRBD2 (5 bases). CDR3 size: 15 residues. The V end was cut by 1 base, the J end by 0 bases, with 8 bases between. CDR1 and CDR2 (germline): SGHKS, YYEKEE (reference sequence). The CDR3 region is CASSLRGSSYNEQFF. CDR3 bases: TGTGCCAGCAGCTTGCGGGGAAGCTCCTACAATGAGCAGTTCTTC.

This clone is a singleton in its sample. The V gene is TRBV9, the J gene TRBJ2-2, with D possibly matching TRBD2 (5 bases). Per germline, CDR1 SGDLS and CDR2 YYNGEE. This CDR3 comprises 15 residues. V lost 5 bases and J 4 bases, leaving 15 bases between the germline ends. The CDR3 sequence is CASSFGSAGTGELFF. In nucleotides, the CDR3 is TGTGCCAGCAGTTTCGGATCGGCGGGCACCGGGGAGCTGTTTTTT.

This clone was seen only once. The chain joins TRBV27 to TRBJ1-4, with TRBD1 identical over 12 bases. This CDR3 spans 18 amino acids. The germline V gene has CDR1 MNHEY and CDR2 SMNVEV (reference sequence). J was trimmed by 2 bases and V by 5 bases; bases with no gene match: 9. The CDR3 DNA reads TGTGCCAGCAGTCGAGGGACAGGGGGCATTTCCACTAATGAAAAACTGTTTTTT. Translation: CASSRGTGGISTNEKLFF.

V and J are TRBV2 and TRBJ2-4, with D possibly TRBD1 on 6 matching bases. V lost 4 bases and J lost 1, with 17 bases in between. The CDR3 covers 17 residues. Germline CDR1 SNHLY, CDR2 FYNNEI. The CDR3 nucleotides are TGTGCCAGCAGTGGTAAGAGCGCAGGGGCGGCCAAAAACATTCAGTACTTC. It yields the protein CASSGKSAGAAKNIQYF.

The table lists this clone with a few counts. The chain couples TRBV10-1 to TRBJ2-1; 10 nucleotides agree with TRBD2. Germline V gene sequence: CDR1 WNHNN, CDR2 SYGVQD (reference sequence). Germline trimming cut 4 bases from V and 4 bases from J; bases unmatched to any gene: 4. The CDR3 is 15 amino acids. CDR3 sequence: CASSVTTSGYNEQFF. The CDR3 DNA follows: TGCGCCAGCAGTGTCACGACTAGCGGGTACAATGAGCAGTTCTTC.